A single sample gave rise to the 24 T cell receptor beta chains below, sequenced in a study of Ad26.COV2.S vaccination and SARS-CoV-2 variants. Assay: immunoSEQ multiplex PCR; the TCRdb copy retains only in-frame clones and omits some. Here the sample spans 300,000 to 500,000 clones, 75% to 90% being singletons. Treatment meaning: some 19 received Ad26.COV2.S at low or high dose, single or two shots; about 5 received placebo; per-sample allocation not given. Specimens were obtained on day 63 following the first vaccine or placebo injection. This specimen was peripheral blood, taken in a trial of Ad26.COV2.S vaccine versus placebo. The receptors derive from a person between 18 and 60 years old who received the Ad26.COV2.S COVID-19 vaccine or a placebo.

V usage is TRBV6-6 and J usage is TRBJ1-2; weak D call: TRBD1 (5 bases). V was cut by 6 bases and J by 4 bases, with 12 bases left in between. The CDR3 has 13 amino acids. Per the germline V gene, CDR1 is MNHNY and CDR2 is SVGAGI (reference sequence). CDR3 in DNA: TGTGCCAGCAGGGGGGGGACTCTCTATGGCTACACCTTC. It codes for CASRGGTLYGYTF.

This chain uses TRBV6-5 with TRBJ2-1; 7 bases agree with TRBD2. The CDR3 runs to 14 residues. With V trimmed by 7 bases and J by 2 bases, 5 bases remained unmatched. Germline values: CDR1 MNHEY, CDR2 SVGAGI. The chain's CDR3 is CASNGGGTYNEQFF. CDR3 DNA: TGTGCCAGCAATGGGGGGGGTACCTACAATGAGCAGTTCTTC.

CDR3 residues: CASSLIAGGTDTQYF. The DNA of the CDR3 is TGTGCCAGCAGCTTAATAGCGGGGGGGACAGATACGCAGTATTTT. The V and J genes are TRBV7-2 and TRBJ2-3; 11 bases are shared with TRBD2. Germline loops: CDR1 SGHTA, CDR2 FQGNSA. The V and J ends lost 2 bases and 3 bases, in that order; junction bases with no gene match: 1. The CDR3 is 15 residues long.

The J gene is TRBJ1-5, the V gene TRBV7-2; 8 positions match TRBD1. The CDR3 runs to 15 residues. With V trimmed by 5 bases and J by 6 bases, 9 bases remained unmatched. Germline V gives CDR1 SGHTA, CDR2 FQGNSA. DNA of the CDR3: TGTGCCAGCAGCCTCTGGACAGGGCAGATTCAGCCCCAGCATTTT. This translates into CASSLWTGQIQPQHF.

The chain couples TRBV6-5 to TRBJ2-7; the D gene is possibly TRBD1 (7 bases). Per the germline V gene, CDR1 is MNHEY and CDR2 is SVGAGI. The V end was cut by 7 bases, the J end by 3 bases, with 16 bases between. The CDR3 runs to 14 residues. In DNA, the CDR3 is TGTGCCAGCACCCCCAGCCAGGGGGGCTACGAGCAGTACTTC. This encodes CASTPSQGGYEQYF.

The chain recombines TRBV6-6 with TRBJ2-7; 14 nucleotides agree with TRBD2. The CDR3 has 15 amino acids. V lost 5 bases and J lost 2; bases outside the gene matches: 2. In germline, CDR1 is MNHNY, CDR2 SVGAGI (reference sequence). CDR3: CASSEGLAGAYEQYF. In DNA, the CDR3 is TGTGCCAGCAGTGAGGGACTAGCGGGGGCCTACGAGCAGTACTTC.

CDR3 loop: CASSPPKGNTEAFF. CDR3 bases: TGTGCCAGCTCACCACCGAAGGGAAACACTGAAGCTTTCTTT. The chain has TRBV18 and TRBJ1-1; D ambiguous. V was shortened by 0 bases and J by 2 bases, with 7 bases between the two germline ends. Germline CDR1 reads KGHSH; CDR2 reads LQKENI. The CDR3 spans 14 residues.

This clone came up once. The chain has TRBV7-2 and TRBJ1-1; unclear D gene. The length of the CDR3 is 15 residues. V dropped 5 bases and J dropped 1 base, with 14 bases sitting between them. The V gene's germline CDR1 is SGHTA and CDR2 FQGNSA. In DNA, the CDR3 is TGTGCCAGCAGCCCCGTTCCCGGGGAGAACACTGAAGCTTTCTTT. Its translation is CASSPVPGENTEAFF.

The chain carries TRBV5-1 and TRBJ2-5; the D gene is possibly TRBD2 (6 bases). Looked up from germline, CDR1 is SGHRS and CDR2 is YFSETQ. Deletions cut 4 bases from V and 5 bases from J, with 18 bases between. This CDR3 spans 15 amino acids. The CDR3 DNA is TGCGCCAGCAGCACGTCCGGGACTCACCCCGAGACCCAGTACTTC. It is translated as CASSTSGTHPETQYF.

This clone was detected a few times. The chain recombines TRBV19 with TRBJ1-6, with TRBD1 as a possible D gene (5 bases). V was pared by 3 bases and J by 7 bases, with 13 bases between. Germline CDR1 is LNHDA and CDR2 is SQIVND (reference sequence). The CDR3 totals 15 residues. CDR3 DNA: TGTGCCAGTAGTATTAATCAGGGAAGGAATTCACCCCTCCACTTT. Translation: CASSINQGRNSPLHF.

The rearrangement uses TRBV18 and TRBJ1-3, with a possible D match to TRBD1 (5 bases). Germline CDR1 and CDR2: KGHSH and LQKENI. This CDR3 region has 15 residues. Trimming removed 0 bases from V and 4 bases from J, with 10 bases in between. The CDR3 protein is CASSPPAGDGNTIYF. As DNA, the CDR3 is TGTGCCAGCTCACCACCTGCCGGGGACGGAAACACCATATATTTT. Full variable domain (outside the CDR3, taken from reference TRBV18 and TRBJ1-3): NAGVMQNPRHLVRRRGQEARLRCSPMKGHSHVYWYRQLPEEGLKFMVYLQKENIIDESGMPKERFSAEFPKEGPSILRIQQVVRGDSAAYFCASSPPAGDGNTIYFGEGSWLTVV.

The V and J genes are TRBV9 and TRBJ2-3, with 11 bases matching TRBD2. In germline, CDR1 is SGDLS, CDR2 YYNGEE. The CDR3 spans 15 residues. J lost 3 bases, V lost 7 bases, and 7 bases had no gene match. The CDR3 is CASSGTSGGTDTQYF. In nucleotides, the CDR3 is TGTGCCAGCTCCGGGACTAGCGGAGGAACAGATACGCAGTATTTT.

The chain joins TRBV21-1 to TRBJ2-2; the table's D call TRBD2 went unverified against the DNA. TRBV21-1 is a documented pseudogene. CDR3 length: 17 amino acids. The CDR3 DNA reads as TGTGCCAGCAGCCCCTCCCCTAGCGGGGGGCCCACCGGGGAGCTGTTTTTT. This translates into CASSPSPSGGPTGELFF.

The rearrangement links TRBV6-5 to TRBJ2-5; the D is unclear. Germline V gene sequence: CDR1 MNHEY, CDR2 SVGAGI. The V end was cut by 2 bases, the J end by 5 bases, with 12 bases between. This CDR3 is 14 amino acids long. The CDR3, as DNA: TGTGCCAGCAGTTACCGCGTGCGTACTGAGACCCAGTACTTC. Its translation: CASSYRVRTETQYF.

The chain is built from TRBV10-2 and TRBJ1-3; no firm D call. Per germline, CDR1 WSHSY and CDR2 SAAADI. The V end was cut by 3 bases, the J end by 0 bases, with 12 bases between. The length of the CDR3 is 16 residues. CDR3 nucleotide sequence: TGCGCCAGCAGTGAATCGGGATTTAGCTCTGGAAACACCATATATTTT. It encodes CASSESGFSSGNTIYF.

The gene calls are TRBV10-1 and TRBJ1-6, with 11 bases aligning to TRBD1. CDR1 is WNHNN and CDR2 is SYGVQD in the germline V gene (reference sequence). The CDR3 covers 16 residues. J was trimmed by 7 bases and V by 3 bases; bases with no gene match: 5. The CDR3 DNA reads TGCGCCAGCAGTGATGGGACAGGGGGACGAAATTCACCCCTCCACTTT. Translation: CASSDGTGGRNSPLHF.

The chain links TRBV4-1 to TRBJ2-7; the D gene could be TRBD1 or TRBD2 (5 bases each). The CDR3 covers 17 residues. Germline V lookup: CDR1 MGHRA, CDR2 YSYEKL. V shed 3 bases and J shed 0 bases, with 18 bases lying between them. In nucleotides, the CDR3 is TGCGCCAGCAGCCACCCCGGGGACGGATCCATCTCCTACGAGCAGTACTTC. Amino acids: CASSHPGDGSISYEQYF.

The chain employs TRBV12-3 or TRBV12-4 and TRBJ1-4; D is uncertain. Trimming shortened V by 4 bases and J by 5 bases, and 2 bases separated the two germline ends. This CDR3 comprises 11 residues. The DNA for the CDR3 is TGTGCCAGCAGTTGGAATGAAAAACTGTTTTTT. Its protein is CASSWNEKLFF.

V usage is TRBV6-1 and J usage is TRBJ1-5; 8 bases match TRBD1. The V gene's germline CDR1 is MNHNS and CDR2 SASEGT. Trimming cost V 4 bases and J 0 bases; bases outside gene matches: 17. The CDR3 has 20 amino acids. The CDR3 coding sequence is TGTGCCAGCAGTGCGCCCAACCGGGCAGGGGGCCCATATAGCAATCAGCCCCAGCATTTT. Its protein product is CASSAPNRAGGPYSNQPQHF.

J is TRBJ2-5 and V is TRBV7-9; D remains ambiguous. Germline V gene sequence: CDR1 SEHNR, CDR2 FQNEAQ (reference sequence). V was shortened by 2 bases and J by 3 bases, with 7 bases between the two germline ends. This CDR3 region has 13 residues. Written as DNA, the CDR3 is TGTGCCAGCAGCTTATGGTCAAAAGAGACCCAGTACTTC. Its translation: CASSLWSKETQYF.

This sequence joins TRBV4-1 and TRBJ1-4; 8 nucleotides match TRBD1. The trim removed 3 bases at V and 4 bases at J, leaving 22 bases unmatched. This CDR3 has 21 amino acids. CDR1 is MGHRA, CDR2 YSYEKL, per germline. This CDR3 reads CASSHTVGRDRHRGINEKLFF. The CDR3, as DNA: TGCGCCAGCAGCCATACCGTGGGGCGGGACAGGCACCGGGGGATTAATGAAAAACTGTTTTTT.

This chain links TRBV29-1 with TRBJ1-6; TRBD1 agrees at 10 bases. The CDR3 has 14 residues. The J segment lost 7 bases and the V segment lost 7 bases, leaving 7 bases of the junction unmatched. From germline, CDR1 is SQVTM and CDR2 ANQGSEA. The CDR3 sequence: CSAMTGGENSPLHF. CDR3 nucleotides: TGCAGCGCTATGACAGGGGGCGAGAATTCACCCCTCCACTTT.

The table lists this clone with a count of one. This sequence joins TRBV10-3 and TRBJ1-1, with D unresolved. This CDR3 has 15 residues. Trimming shortened V by 2 bases and J by 4 bases, and 14 bases separated the two germline ends. Germline V gives CDR1 ENHRY, CDR2 SYGVKD. The CDR3 DNA reads TGTGCCATCAGTGAGCCTCCCGGGGTAAGCACTGAAGCTTTCTTT. It codes for CAISEPPGVSTEAFF.

This clone has more than one count but fewer than ten. The V and J genes are TRBV7-9 and TRBJ1-4, with no clear D. CDR1 is SEHNR and CDR2 is FQNEAQ in the germline V gene (reference sequence). Trimming pared 1 base from V and 8 bases from J, leaving 11 bases between. The CDR3 has 14 residues. The CDR3 DNA reads TGTGCCAGCAGCTTAGGTTTAGGGCCCGAAAAACTGTTTTTT. The encoded protein is CASSLGLGPEKLFF.